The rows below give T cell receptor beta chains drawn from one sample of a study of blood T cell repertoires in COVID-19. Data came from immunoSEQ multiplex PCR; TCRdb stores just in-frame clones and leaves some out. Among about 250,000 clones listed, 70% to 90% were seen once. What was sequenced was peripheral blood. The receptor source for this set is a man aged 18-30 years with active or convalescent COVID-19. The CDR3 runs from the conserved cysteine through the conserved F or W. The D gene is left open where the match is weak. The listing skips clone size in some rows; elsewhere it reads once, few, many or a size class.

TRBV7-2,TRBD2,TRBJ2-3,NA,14,CAIGPRGGTDTQYF
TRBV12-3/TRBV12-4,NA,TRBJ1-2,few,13,CASSLQGRIGYTF
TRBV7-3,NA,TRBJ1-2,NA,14,CASSLGPEDYGYTF
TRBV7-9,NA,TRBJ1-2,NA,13,CASGGVGDYGYTF
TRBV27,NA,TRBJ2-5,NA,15,CATPTLRGAQETQYF
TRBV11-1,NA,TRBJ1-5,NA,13,CASSRDKNQPQHF
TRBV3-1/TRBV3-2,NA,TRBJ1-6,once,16,CASSQDSGGGYSPLHF
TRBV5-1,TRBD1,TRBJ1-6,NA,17,CASSRDPTGLLNSPLHF
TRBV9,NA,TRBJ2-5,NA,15,CASSPRPNGEETQYF
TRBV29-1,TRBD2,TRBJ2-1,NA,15,CSVGTSGGAGDEQFF
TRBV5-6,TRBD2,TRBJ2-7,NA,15,CASSLAGTSVYEQYF
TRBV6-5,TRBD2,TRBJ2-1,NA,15,CASTKTSGGAGEQFF
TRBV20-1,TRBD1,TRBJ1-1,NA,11,CSVLQGLEAFF
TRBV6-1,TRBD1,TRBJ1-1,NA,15,CASSEGQAGGTEAFF
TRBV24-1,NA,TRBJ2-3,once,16,CATSDRDNSYTDTQYF
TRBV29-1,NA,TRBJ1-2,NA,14,CSVGLPQAPYGYTF
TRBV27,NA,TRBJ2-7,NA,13,CASSRSGSYEQYF
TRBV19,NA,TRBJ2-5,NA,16,CASSGTGKAKGETQYF
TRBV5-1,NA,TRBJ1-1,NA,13,CASSLWGDTEAFF
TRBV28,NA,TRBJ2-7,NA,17,CASSLPRRVWYNYEQYF
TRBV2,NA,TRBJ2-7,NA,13,CASMARQFYEQYF
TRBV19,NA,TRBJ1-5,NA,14,CASSIQNSNQPQHF
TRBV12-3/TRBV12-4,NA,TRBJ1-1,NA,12,CASVTGNTEAFF
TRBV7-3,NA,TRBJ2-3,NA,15,CASSSQGSSTDTQYF
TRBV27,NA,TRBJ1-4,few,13,CASKRGGAEKLFF
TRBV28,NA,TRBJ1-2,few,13,CASSTQSNYGYTF
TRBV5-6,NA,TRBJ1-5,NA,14,CASSSGQHNQPQHF
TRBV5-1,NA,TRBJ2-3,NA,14,CASSQGQLADTQYF
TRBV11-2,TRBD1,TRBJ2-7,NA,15,CASSLVGRGHREQYF
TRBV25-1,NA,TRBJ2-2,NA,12,CASSGVTGELFF
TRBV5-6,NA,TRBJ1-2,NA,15,CASSLPGILNYGYTF
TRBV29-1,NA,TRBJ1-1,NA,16,CSGKRGIGPKNTEAFF